What follows is one T cell receptor (beta chain) and its context. The data derive from a study of technical replicates of blood from a handful of donors. Profiling relied on immunoSEQ multiplex PCR, and the TCRdb table lists in-frame clones only, not all of them. Of over 75,000 clones in the sample, approximately 94% were seen once. The CDR3 totals 16 residues. Trimming shortened V by 0 bases and J by 4 bases, and 13 bases separated the two germline ends. Material for sequencing was T cells isolated from PBMCs. This TCR came from a human donor in good health. This chain connects TRBV23-1 to TRBJ1-5, with TRBD1 as a possible D gene (5 bases). TRBV23-1 is sorted into the ORF group, with uncertain function. CDR3 in DNA: TGCGCCAGCAGTCAATCGGGGGGGGACCGAAATCAGCCCCAGCATTTT. It translates to CASSQSGGDRNQPQHF.